Listed here are 11 T cell receptor beta chains from one sample, sequenced in a study of T cells in localized non-small cell lung cancer. TCRdb's copy holds only in-frame clones and misses some; the assay was immunoSEQ multiplex PCR. The sample records a few thousand clones, less than 20% being singletons. The material sequenced was lung tumor tissue, taken before any cancer treatment. Receptor source: a man aged 35-75 years with stage I lung adenocarcinoma.

The gene calls are TRBV29-1 and TRBJ1-3; 8 bases are a match to TRBD1. Per the germline V gene, CDR1 is SQVTM and CDR2 is ANQGSEA. The CDR3 runs 15 residues. Trimming at V came to 4 bases and at J to 4 bases, leaving 9 bases not matched to a gene. CDR3: CSVALGQGPGNTIYF. In DNA form, the CDR3 reads TGCAGCGTTGCCCTTGGACAGGGACCCGGAAACACCATATATTTT.

This clone has only a few counts. The chain couples TRBV28 to TRBJ1-6, with TRBD1 matching 9 bases. CDR1 is MDHEN, CDR2 SYDVKM, per germline. With 5 bases clipped from V and 6 bases from J, the junction kept 5 bases outside the gene matches. The CDR3 consists of 15 residues. The CDR3 region has the DNA TGTGCCAGCAGTACTAGACAGGGGGGTAATTCACCCCTCCACTTT. Its translation is CASSTRQGGNSPLHF.

This chain joins TRBV30 and TRBJ2-5; no reliable D call. CDR3 size: 12 residues. Germline CDR1 is GTSNPN and CDR2 is SVGIG (reference sequence). V was shortened by 3 bases and J by 5 bases, with 10 bases between the two germline ends. In DNA, the CDR3 is TGTGCCTGGAGACCGTTGGATGAGACCCAGTACTTC. This encodes CAWRPLDETQYF. Filled out from reference TRBV30 and TRBJ2-5, the complete variable domain reads SQTIHQWPATLVQPVGSPLSLECTVEGTSNPNLYWYRQAAGRGLQLLFYSVGIGQISSEVPQNLSASRPQDRQFILSSKKLLLSDSGFYLCAWRPLDETQYFGPGTRLLVL.

This clone was seen at least ten times. The chain employs TRBV11-3 and TRBJ2-1, with a possible D match to TRBD2 (5 bases). Per germline, CDR1 SGHNT and CDR2 YENEEA. The V end lost 5 bases, the J end lost 3 bases, and 11 bases lay between the germline ends. The CDR3 has 14 amino acids. The CDR3 region is CASSPSRDYNEQFF. CDR3 coding DNA: TGTGCCAGCAGCCCCTCCCGGGACTACAATGAGCAGTTCTTC.

This clone was detected a few times. The chain carries TRBV9 and TRBJ2-1; D is undetermined. The CDR3 loop spans 14 amino acids. Germline assignment: CDR1 SGDLS and CDR2 YYNGEE. V shed 5 bases and J shed 5 bases, with 14 bases lying between them. The CDR3 reads CASSEAGFHNEQFF. The CDR3 region has the DNA TGTGCCAGCAGTGAAGCTGGCTTCCACAATGAGCAGTTCTTC.

The chain combines TRBV6-1 with TRBJ1-5; D unclear. Trimming left V 1 base short and J 0 bases short, with 7 bases between. The CDR3 is 15 residues long. Per the germline V gene, CDR1 is MNHNS and CDR2 is SASEGT. CDR3 nucleotide sequence: TGTGCCAGCAGTGAAGGTCTAGTTAGCAATCAGCCCCAGCATTTT. This gives the protein CASSEGLVSNQPQHF.

This clone turned up a few times. The J gene is TRBJ2-5, the V gene TRBV9, with TRBD2 matching 7 bases. Germline CDR1 and CDR2: SGDLS and YYNGEE. J was trimmed by 5 bases and V by 3 bases; bases with no gene match: 7. This CDR3 spans 14 amino acids. CDR3 in DNA: TGTGCCAGCAGCGGGGGACTACCGAGGGAGACCCAGTACTTC. Amino acids: CASSGGLPRETQYF.

V and J are TRBV5-1 and TRBJ1-2; 7 nucleotides match TRBD1. Trimming took 0 bases from V and 7 from J; bases not matched to a gene: 12. Germline V lookup: CDR1 SGHRS, CDR2 YFSETQ. This CDR3 spans 16 amino acids. This CDR3 reads CASSLDPGTAPPGYTF. The CDR3 DNA is TGCGCCAGCAGCTTGGACCCAGGGACAGCCCCCCCTGGCTACACCTTC.

The gene calls are TRBV11-3 and TRBJ2-5; a possible D gene is TRBD2 (5 bases). Per the germline V gene, CDR1 is SGHNT and CDR2 is YENEEA. Trimming pared 3 bases from V and 2 bases from J, leaving 13 bases between. The CDR3 length is 15 residues. CDR3 sequence reads: CASSLGPGKQETQYF. CDR3 DNA: TGTGCCAGCAGCTTGGGTCCGGGGAAACAAGAGACCCAGTACTTC.

The gene calls are TRBV12-1 and TRBJ1-5; the tabulated D call, TRBD1, remains unverified against the DNA. TRBV12-1 is a known pseudogene. The CDR3 covers 20 residues. The DNA for the CDR3 is TGTGCCAGCTTTCCCCCGGGACACCGAACCCCAACTTATAGCAATCAGCCCCAGCATTTT. It yields the protein CASFPPGHRTPTYSNQPQHF.

The chain recombines TRBV28 with TRBJ1-5; no reliable D call. The V end lost 2 bases, the J end lost 3 bases, and 8 bases lay between the germline ends. CDR1 is MDHEN, CDR2 SYDVKM, per germline. The CDR3 has 14 residues. CDR3 in DNA: TGTGCCAGCAGTTTAGGCCCAGTCAATCAGCCCCAGCATTTT. Translation: CASSLGPVNQPQHF. Variable domain in full (rest from reference TRBV28 and TRBJ1-5): DVKVTQSSRYLVKRTGEKVFLECVQDMDHENMFWYRQDPGLGLRLIYFSYDVKMKEKGDIPEGYSVSREKKERFSLILESASTNQTSMYLCASSLGPVNQPQHFGDGTRLSIL.